This is a list of T cell receptor beta chains from one sample in a study of blood T cell repertoires in COVID-19. Profiling relied on immunoSEQ multiplex PCR, and the TCRdb table lists in-frame clones only, not all of them. The repertoire holds under 200,000 clones, about 89% seen once, with more than 0.75% in the top ten. The specimen sequenced was PBMCs or T cells enriched from blood (not recorded which). The receptor set was obtained from a woman aged 18-29 years who had recovered from COVID-19. The CDR3 runs from the conserved cysteine through the conserved F or W. A D gene is named only where the DNA matches it firmly. The size entry is marked missing in some rows and otherwise reads once, few, many or a size class.

CDR3	DNA	D	size	J	V
CSATGAYGYTF	TGCAGTGCTACAGGGGCCTATGGCTACACCTTC	NA	NA	TRBJ1-2	TRBV20-1
CASSLSGQFQETQYF	TGTGCCAGCAGCTTATCCGGACAGTTCCAAGAGACCCAGTACTTC	NA	NA	TRBJ2-5	TRBV7-9
CATSDPGLAGGQTALDEQFF	TGTGCCACCAGTGACCCCGGGCTAGCGGGAGGCCAAACAGCATTGGATGAGCAGTTCTTC	TRBD2	NA	TRBJ2-1	TRBV24-1
CASSLDSSNTEAFF	TGTGCCAGCAGCTTGGACAGCTCGAACACTGAAGCTTTCTTT	NA	NA	TRBJ1-1	TRBV7-2
CAWSTLGGVSEAFF	TGTGCCTGGAGTACCCTCGGGGGGGTCTCTGAAGCTTTCTTT	NA	NA	TRBJ1-1	TRBV30
CASTGFRGANEKLFF	TGTGCCAGTACCGGATTCAGGGGTGCTAATGAAAAACTGTTTTTT	NA	NA	TRBJ1-4	TRBV19
CASSEGQAVEQYF	TGCGCCAGCAGTGAGGGACAGGCTGTCGAGCAGTACTTC	TRBD1	NA	TRBJ2-7	TRBV10-1
CAGEGPDPSSYEQYF	TGTGCCGGGGAGGGCCCGGACCCAAGCTCCTACGAGCAGTACTTC	TRBD2	NA	TRBJ2-7	TRBV6-8
CASSLEYTEAFF	TGTGCCAGCAGTTTGGAGTACACTGAAGCTTTCTTT	NA	NA	TRBJ1-1	TRBV12-3/TRBV12-4
CASSLNSPYNEQFF	TGTGCCAGCAGTTTAAACAGCCCCTACAATGAGCAGTTCTTC	NA	NA	TRBJ2-1	TRBV28
CASSSLASDEQFF	TGTGCCAGCAGTTCGCTAGCTTCCGATGAGCAGTTCTTC	NA	once	TRBJ2-1	TRBV27
CASSSTSSTDTQYF	TGTGCCAGCAGTTCCACTAGTAGCACAGATACGCAGTATTTT	NA	NA	TRBJ2-3	TRBV28
CASTRDRVTTGELFF	TGTGCCAGCACCCGGGACAGGGTCACAACCGGGGAGCTGTTTTTT	TRBD1	NA	TRBJ2-2	TRBV6-5
CASSPGGDSPLHF	TGTGCCAGCTCACCAGGGGGCGATTCACCCCTCCACTTT	NA	NA	TRBJ1-6	TRBV18
CASRETASKRTGELFF	TGTGCCAGCAGGGAGACAGCTTCAAAACGAACCGGGGAGCTGTTTTTT	NA	NA	TRBJ2-2	TRBV2
CASSRGTSGRQETQYF	TGTGCCAGCAGCCGTGGGACTAGCGGGAGGCAAGAGACCCAGTACTTC	TRBD2	NA	TRBJ2-5	TRBV11-3
CASSRLPGTSFSTTDTQYF	TGTGCCAGCAGCCGCCTTCCTGGGACTAGCTTTTCAACGACAGATACGCAGTATTTT	TRBD2	once	TRBJ2-3	TRBV7-2
CASSLSRDYEQYF	TGCGCCAGCAGCTTGTCCAGGGACTACGAGCAGTACTTC	NA	NA	TRBJ2-7	TRBV5-1
CSGGTEYEQYF	TGCAGCGGGGGGACAGAATACGAGCAGTACTTC	TRBD1	NA	TRBJ2-7	TRBV29-1
CASSLVVTDTQYF	TGCGCCAGCAGCTTGGTAGTCACAGATACGCAGTATTTT	NA	NA	TRBJ2-3	TRBV5-1
CAWGVIGNIQYF	TGTGCCTGGGGGGTAATCGGAAACATTCAGTACTTC	NA	NA	TRBJ2-4	TRBV30
CASSVAGGPNNEQFF	TGTGCCAGCAGCGTAGCGGGAGGGCCCAACAATGAGCAGTTCTTC	TRBD2	NA	TRBJ2-1	TRBV7-9
CAWSASRTRAFTGELFF	TGTGCCTGGAGTGCGTCCCGGACTAGAGCGTTCACCGGGGAGCTGTTTTTT	TRBD2	NA	TRBJ2-2	TRBV30
CASRTGGLAVNEQFF	TGTGCCAGCAGGACGGGGGGACTAGCGGTCAATGAGCAGTTCTTC	TRBD2	NA	TRBJ2-1	TRBV2
CSVHLAGVYNEQFF	TGCAGCGTTCATCTAGCGGGAGTTTACAATGAGCAGTTCTTC	TRBD2	NA	TRBJ2-1	TRBV29-1
CASSHRESPYEQYF	TGTGCCAGCAGTCACCGGGAGAGTCCCTACGAGCAGTACTTC	NA	once	TRBJ2-7	TRBV6-6
CASRGTGGNQPQHF	TGTGCCAGCAGGGGGACAGGGGGCAATCAGCCCCAGCATTTT	TRBD1	NA	TRBJ1-5	TRBV6-5
CASSLVRNREQFF	TGTGCCAGCAGCTTAGTGCGGAATCGAGAGCAGTTCTTC	NA	NA	TRBJ2-1	TRBV7-8
CAWNSQGFDTIYF	TGTGCCTGGAACTCACAGGGATTTGACACCATATATTTT	NA	NA	TRBJ1-3	TRBV30
CAWSDETDTQYF	TGTGCCTGGAGTGACGAGACAGATACGCAGTATTTT	NA	NA	TRBJ2-3	TRBV30
CASSQLVGREQYF	TGCGCCAGCAGCCAACTAGTCGGTAGGGAGCAGTACTTC	NA	NA	TRBJ2-7	TRBV4-3
CASSYSDRGGYEQYF	TGTGCCAGCAGTTACTCCGACAGGGGGGGCTACGAGCAGTACTTC	TRBD1	once	TRBJ2-7	TRBV6-6
CASSHRTGGYQPQHF	TGTGCCAGCAGTCACCGGACAGGGGGGTATCAGCCCCAGCATTTT	TRBD1	NA	TRBJ1-5	TRBV28
CASSLEGDSGNTIYF	TGTGCCAGCAGCTTAGAAGGCGACAGCGGAAACACCATATATTTT	NA	NA	TRBJ1-3	TRBV13
CASRNTVGYGYTF	TGTGCCAGCAGAAACACAGTGGGCTATGGCTACACCTTC	NA	NA	TRBJ1-2	TRBV28
CASRTRGLDTQYF	TGTGCCAGCAGAACTCGAGGATTGGATACGCAGTATTTT	NA	NA	TRBJ2-3	TRBV3-1/TRBV3-2
CASSSPSGSNYGYTF	TGTGCCAGCAGTTCCCCCTCGGGGAGTAACTATGGCTACACCTTC	NA	NA	TRBJ1-2	TRBV28
CASSEAGGLAGVRDTQYF	TGTGCCAGCAGTGAAGCGGGGGGACTAGCGGGAGTTAGAGATACGCAGTATTTT	TRBD2	NA	TRBJ2-3	TRBV6-1
CASSHQTGNTEAFF	TGTGCCAGCAGCCACCAGACAGGGAACACTGAAGCTTTCTTT	NA	NA	TRBJ1-1	TRBV3-1/TRBV3-2
CASSQVELFNEKLFF	TGTGCCAGCAGCCAAGTTGAGTTATTTAATGAAAAACTGTTTTTT	NA	NA	TRBJ1-4	TRBV4-2
CASSWAGGYEQYF	TGTGCCAGCAGTTGGGCAGGGGGGTACGAGCAGTACTTC	NA	NA	TRBJ2-7	TRBV6-5
CASSPLAPSYNEQFF	TGTGCCAGCAGCCCTCTAGCGCCCTCCTACAATGAGCAGTTCTTC	NA	NA	TRBJ2-1	TRBV7-2
CASSSRIWRQGGYEQYF	TGTGCCAGCAGCTCTCGAATCTGGAGACAGGGCGGTTACGAGCAGTACTTC	TRBD1	few	TRBJ2-7	TRBV11-2
CASSRSPDTEAFF	TGTGCCAGCTCACGAAGTCCGGACACTGAAGCTTTCTTT	NA	NA	TRBJ1-1	TRBV18
CASSFLLAQYGGELFF	TGTGCCAGCAGTTTTCTTCTAGCGCAATATGGCGGGGAGCTGTTTTTT	NA	NA	TRBJ2-2	TRBV28
CASSQDARGLPYEQYF	TGCGCCAGCAGCCAAGATGCCAGGGGCCTTCCCTACGAGCAGTACTTC	NA	NA	TRBJ2-7	TRBV4-1
CASRRLGDTEAFF	TGTGCCAGCAGGAGGCTAGGGGACACTGAAGCTTTCTTT	NA	NA	TRBJ1-1	TRBV9
CASSSYLRTGDTEAFF	TGTGCCAGCAGCTCTTATCTCCGGACAGGGGACACTGAAGCTTTCTTT	TRBD1	NA	TRBJ1-1	TRBV11-2
CASSVVRASGSQTQYF	TGTGCCAGCAGTGTGGTCCGGGCTAGCGGGAGCCAGACCCAGTACTTC	TRBD2	NA	TRBJ2-5	TRBV6-1
CASSLEQDNQPQHF	TGTGCCAGCAGTTTAGAGCAGGACAATCAGCCCCAGCATTTT	NA	NA	TRBJ1-5	TRBV28
CASSLDRGNTEAFF	TGTGCCAGCAGCTTGGACAGGGGAAACACTGAAGCTTTCTTT	TRBD1	NA	TRBJ1-1	TRBV5-6
CASSELGQGQNTNEQFF	TGTGCCAGCAGTGAACTGGGACAGGGGCAGAATACCAATGAGCAGTTCTTC	TRBD1	NA	TRBJ2-1	TRBV25-1
CASRTGLQPQHF	TGTGCCAGCCGGACAGGTCTTCAGCCCCAGCATTTT	TRBD1	NA	TRBJ1-5	TRBV27
CASSVGSNSGEQYF	TGTGCCAGCAGCGTAGGCTCGAATTCGGGCGAGCAGTACTTC	NA	NA	TRBJ2-7	TRBV9
CASSTGQYSPLHF	TGTGCCAGCAGCACCGGACAGTATTCACCCCTCCACTTT	NA	NA	TRBJ1-6	TRBV7-3